This T cell receptor (beta chain) was sequenced in a study of vaccination and CD4 T cells after COVID-19. The length of the CDR3 is 17 residues. V gave up 4 bases and J gave up 0 bases; unmatched junction bases: 11. From germline, CDR1 is KGHSH and CDR2 LQKENI. With regard to this clonotype: Its antigen is still unknown.

The Oncomine TCR Beta short-read assay was what sequenced the DNA obtained from cultured CD4+ T cells. TCRdb processed the PCR reads anew with MiXCR; each CDR3 protein has one entry. This table has some 16,000 distinct CDR3 sequences, 54% appearing once. The time point was: late sampling 161 to 241 days after vaccination in a few convalescent patients. Regarding treatment: approximately 9-day PBMC culture with coronavirus spike peptide pools or control peptides (ViraFEST assay). Positive PCR dates spanned March to December 2020, predating US Alpha, Beta and Delta variants. This specimen consisted of CD4+ T cells from blood, cultured in vitro, obtained about 7 months after SARS-CoV-2 vaccination. The source is a human donor who had recovered from COVID-19. The rearrangement links TRBV18 to TRBJ2-7; 8 bases line up with TRBD1. The CDR3 DNA reads TGTGCCAGCTCACGAAACTTAGGACAGGGCAGCTCCTACGAGCAGTACTTC. Its translation is CASSRNLGQGSSYEQYF.